Below, one T cell receptor beta chain is given with its context. The germline gives CDR1 SGDLS, CDR2 YYNGEE. The V end was cut by 0 bases, the J end by 0 bases, with 9 bases between. This CDR3 region has 15 residues. The entry originates in a study of blood T cell repertoires in COVID-19. Only in-frame clones appear in the TCRdb table, and some are missing; sequencing was by immunoSEQ multiplex PCR. The table has about 310,000 clones, about 85% seen once. Cohort allocation depended upon clinical history that participants reported. Sequenced material: PBMCs or T cells enriched from blood (not recorded which). The V and J genes are TRBV9 and TRBJ1-2; no clear D gene. This receptor was taken from a woman in her twenties or thirties who had been exposed to COVID-19. The CDR3 DNA follows: TGTGCCAGCAGCGTAGGGCACGGAGCTAACTATGGCTACACCTTC. This gives the protein CASSVGHGANYGYTF.